This T cell receptor (beta chain) derives from a study of T cells in Graves' hyperthyroidism and ophthalmopathy (dated by TCRdb to between 2018 and 2021). Study-level background: Peripheral blood samples were taken at the time of initial diagnosis, prior to any treatment. The roughly 100 discovery patients were randomly divided into training and test sets at a 7:3 ratio. After sampling, hyperthyroidism patients received methimazole starting at 30 mg daily, and ophthalmopathy patients received high-dose intravenous methylprednisolone. A discovery cohort of fewer than 110 patients, 43 with Graves' ophthalmopathy and about 58 with stable Graves' hyperthyroidism, was used to find distinguishing TCR V-J signatures. An independent validation cohort of some 18 hyperthyroidism patients and about 16 patients who later progressed to ophthalmopathy tested prospective prediction of ophthalmopathy. The study also compared thyroid tissue and blood T-cell repertoires from several Graves' hyperthyroidism patients. The paper reports TCR Vbeta CDR3 sequencing of fewer than 150 peripheral blood samples: around 41 ophthalmopathy, 70 to 85 hyperthyroidism and approximately 17 progressor patients.

Amplification of TCR beta CDR3 regions was carried out from RNA transcripts. The first round of RT-PCR for the TCR CDR3 was performed with the HTBI primer set and the Qiagen OneStep RT-PCR kit. Libraries were constructed in a second round of multiplex PCR, after which size selection and purification were performed. Libraries were sequenced paired-end with 100 bp reads on an Illumina HiSeq2000. As for the original processing: Raw data were processed with SOAPnuke, discarding reads with adapters, uncalled bases, mean Phred below 15, or no exact constant-primer or identifier match. High-quality paired reads were merged using COPE v1.2.5, and each unique nucleotide sequence was defined as a clonotype. MiTCR v1.1 was used to align clonotypes to the IMGT TRBV, TRBD and TRBJ reference segments. The analysis was restricted to V-J combinations with a frequency above 0.0001, which together covered just over 99% of the repertoires. A TCS score was defined as the ratio between F50 (clonal expansion) and ExV (chaos), using BLOSUM62-based TCRdist between CDR3 peptides within each V-J. Welch's t-statistics and random forest reduced just over 500 V-J features to 13, which were used in a naive Bayes classifier (R e1071). Starting from the raw public reads, TCRdb applied fastp trimming at Q25, assembled clones with MiXCR and retained in-frame beta chains. Rows matching on CDR3 protein sequence are summarized as one entry with the most common DNA and genes. It is TCRdb's table, rather than the study itself, that gives the V and J calls and clone size. This sample gives more than 300,000 distinct CDR3 sequences in total; more than 14% of them show up just once. About 18% of the sample is in the top ten clones.

What the work shows at the level of the full study, not this receptor alone: Ophthalmopathy was separated from stable hyperthyroidism by a 13 V-J signature model, with roughly 88% sensitivity and about 81% specificity obtained in cross-validation and 80%/75% obtained in testing. In validation, the model predicted progression to ophthalmopathy with approximately 71% sensitivity and 72% to 85% specificity, a median of about six months before onset. Sample size was not statistically predetermined, and investigators were not blinded to group allocation. Most expanded thyroid clonotypes (frequency above 0.001) were also found in blood, which suggests that blood repertoires may mirror thyroid immune responses.

This clonotype was seen ten or more times. The specificity of this receptor is unknown. Base-call qualities are not available, and no considerably larger clone is one nucleotide away. Moderately to severely active disease, a Clinical Activity Score of at least 3, a NOSPECS grade of at least 4, and a duration under 3 months were present in ophthalmopathy patients. Any patient with an uncontrolled infection, another autoimmune disease, pregnancy or lactation was excluded. Diagnoses relied on clinical symptoms, serum thyroxine and TRAb, thyroid ultrasound and orbital computed tomography. PBMCs were isolated from about 9 ml of fresh peripheral blood by Ficoll-Paque density gradient centrifugation. Total RNA was extracted using Trizol reagent, and RNA quality was assessed on an Agilent 2100 Bioanalyzer. Relative to germline, V is missing 3 bases and J is missing 3 bases, with 14 bases of the junction outside any gene match. Its CDR3 holds 19 amino acids, cysteine through phenylalanine. The sequence is cut down to CDR3 DNA, 57 bases in frame from base 1. The germline V gene sets CDR1 to SNHLY and CDR2 to FYNNEI.

The chain is made from TRBV2 and TRBJ2-2; the central 9 bases match TRBD1. Sample: blood. This TCR was sampled from a woman in her 30s with Graves' ophthalmopathy. In nucleotide form, the sequence is TGTGCCAGCAGTGATCCTGATACCCCCCGGGACAGGGACACCGGGGAGCTGTTTTTT. Its protein product is CASSDPDTPRDRDTGELFF. Extended through the reference TRBV2 and TRBJ2-2 proteins, this CDR3 yields the full variable domain: EPEVTQTPSHQVTQMGQEVILRCVPISNHLYFYWYRQILGQKVEFLVSFYNNEISEKSEIFDDQFSVERPDGSNFTLKIRSTKLEDSAMYFCASSDPDTPRDRDTGELFFGEGSRLTVL.